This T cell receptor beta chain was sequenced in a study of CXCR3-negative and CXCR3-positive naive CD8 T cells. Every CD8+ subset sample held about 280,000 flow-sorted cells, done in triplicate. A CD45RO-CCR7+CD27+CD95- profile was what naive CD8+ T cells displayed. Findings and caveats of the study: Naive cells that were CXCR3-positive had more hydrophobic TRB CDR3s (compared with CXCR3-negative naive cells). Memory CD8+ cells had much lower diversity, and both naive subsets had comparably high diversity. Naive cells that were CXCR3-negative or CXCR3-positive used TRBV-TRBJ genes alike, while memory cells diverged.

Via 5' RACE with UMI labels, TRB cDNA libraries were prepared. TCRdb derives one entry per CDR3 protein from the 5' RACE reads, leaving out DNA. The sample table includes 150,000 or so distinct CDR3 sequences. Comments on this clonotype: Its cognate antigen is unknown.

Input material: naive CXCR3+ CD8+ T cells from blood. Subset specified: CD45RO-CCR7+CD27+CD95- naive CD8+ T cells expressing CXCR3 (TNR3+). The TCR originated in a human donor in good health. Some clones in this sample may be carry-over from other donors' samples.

CDR3 residues: CASGHGQGDAFF. V and J are TRBV7-9 and TRBJ1-1; TCRdb calls TRBD1, which cannot be checked without DNA. From germline, CDR1 is SEHNR and CDR2 FQNEAQ (reference sequence). The CDR3 runs 12 residues.